Listed below are T cell receptor beta chains from one sample, sequenced in a study of blood T cell repertoires in COVID-19. The table came from immunoSEQ multiplex PCR; TCRdb's copy has only in-frame clones and leaves some out. The sample records some 140,000 clones, roughly 80% being singletons. Sequenced sample: peripheral blood. Receptors were obtained from a woman aged 60-70 years with COVID-19, enrolled during active disease. The CDR3 runs from the conserved cysteine through the conserved F or W. A D gene is named only where the DNA matches it firmly. Size is stated for part of the rows, as once, few or many counts, or as a class when the clone is expanded.

length	size	D	V	J	CDR3	DNA
14	-	TRBD1	TRBV5-4	TRBJ2-2	CASSSRQGPGELFF	TGTGCCAGCAGCTCGCGACAGGGGCCCGGGGAGCTGTTTTTT
14	-	TRBD1	TRBV5-1	TRBJ1-1	CASSRGQQYTEAFF	TGCGCCAGCAGCCGGGGACAGCAATACACTGAAGCTTTCTTT
16	-	TRBD1	TRBV6-6	TRBJ1-1	CASIPTGQLMNTEAFF	TGTGCCAGCATACCCACGGGACAGCTCATGAACACTGAAGCTTTCTTT
17	-	TRBD2	TRBV5-3	TRBJ2-1	CARSLRVAGPTYNEQFF	TGTGCCAGAAGCTTGCGGGTAGCGGGGCCCACCTACAATGAGCAGTTCTTC
15	-	TRBD1	TRBV18	TRBJ2-2	CASSQGQLYTGELFF	TGTGCCAGCTCACAGGGACAGCTGTACACCGGGGAGCTGTTTTTT
14	-	TRBD2	TRBV3-1/TRBV3-2	TRBJ2-7	CASSDSGDRYEQYF	TGTGCCAGCAGCGATAGCGGGGACCGGTACGAGCAGTACTTC
19	-	TRBD2	TRBV11-3	TRBJ2-1	CASSLMRGTGSGRGNEQFF	TGTGCCAGCAGCTTAATGAGAGGCACCGGGAGCGGGAGGGGGAATGAGCAGTTCTTC
15	-	TRBD1	TRBV2	TRBJ1-5	CASRNTGTVNQPQHF	TGTGCCAGCAGGAACACCGGGACAGTCAATCAGCCCCAGCATTTT
14	-	-	TRBV15	TRBJ1-1	CATKAEGSFTEAFF	TGTGCGACCAAGGCGGAGGGAAGCTTTACTGAAGCTTTCTTT
17	few	-	TRBV5-1	TRBJ1-1	CASSLLAGAASYTEAFF	TGCGCCAGCAGCTTGCTAGCGGGGGCGGCATCGTACACTGAAGCTTTCTTT
16	once	-	TRBV7-9	TRBJ1-1	CASSQPGGALNTEAFF	TGTGCCAGCAGCCAACCCGGGGGGGCTTTGAACACTGAAGCTTTCTTT